This T cell receptor (beta chain) was sequenced for a study of shared clonotypes between healthy human individuals. Naive CD8 cells comprised CD45RO-negative, CCR7-positively selected cells, excluding terminally differentiated effector memory CD45RA+ cells. The V end was cut by 1 base, the J end by 6 bases, with 9 bases between. The germline V gene has CDR1 LNHDA and CDR2 SQIVND (reference sequence). The CDR3 runs 13 residues. Each PCR replicate from the sorted subsets contained around 0.2 ug DNA, which is some 30,000 T cell genomes. Sequencing used immunoSEQ multiplex PCR; TCRdb keeps in-frame clones, though not all of them. Among approximately 600,000 clones listed, 85% to 95% were seen once.

The TCR comes from a woman in her 30s in good health. The sample comprised naive CD8+ T cells sorted from blood. The rearrangement joins TRBV19 to TRBJ1-1; no reliable D call. The DNA for the CDR3 is TGTGCCAGTAGTATAGGACTAACGGCTGAAGCTTTCTTT. Its protein is CASSIGLTAEAFF.